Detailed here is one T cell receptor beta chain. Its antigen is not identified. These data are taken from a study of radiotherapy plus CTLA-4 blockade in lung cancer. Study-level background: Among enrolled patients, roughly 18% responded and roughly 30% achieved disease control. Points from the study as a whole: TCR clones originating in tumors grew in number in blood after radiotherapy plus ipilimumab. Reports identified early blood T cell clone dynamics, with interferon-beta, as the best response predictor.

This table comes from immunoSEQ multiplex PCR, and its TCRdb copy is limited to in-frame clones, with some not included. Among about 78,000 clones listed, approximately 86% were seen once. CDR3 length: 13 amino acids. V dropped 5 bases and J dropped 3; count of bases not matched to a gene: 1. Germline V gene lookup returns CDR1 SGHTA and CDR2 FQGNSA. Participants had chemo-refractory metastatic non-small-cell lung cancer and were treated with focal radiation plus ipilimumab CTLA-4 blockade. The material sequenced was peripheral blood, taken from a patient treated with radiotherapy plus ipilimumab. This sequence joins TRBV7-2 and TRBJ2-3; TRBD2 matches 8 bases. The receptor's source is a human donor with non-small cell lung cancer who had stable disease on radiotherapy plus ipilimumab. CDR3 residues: CASSPGGTDTQYF. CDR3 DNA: TGTGCCAGCAGCCCGGGGGGGACAGATACGCAGTATTTT.